The subject of this entry is one TCR beta chain. Its antigen is undetermined. These data belong to a study of PD-1 blockade in classical Hodgkin lymphoma. Overall study results and limits: Prior therapy or disease activity may underlie the repertoire differences, whose causes remain undefined. Newly diagnosed patients had baseline TCR diversity that was reportedly lower than that of healthy donors.

V gave up 2 bases and J gave up 6 bases, with 10 bases separating them. Germline CDR1 is MRHNA and CDR2 is SNTAGT. The CDR3 is 14 residues long. The method was immunoSEQ multiplex PCR; TCRdb's version includes in-frame clones alone and lacks a portion of them. The data hold tens of thousands of clones, with more than 85% observed a single time. Time point reported: newly diagnosed, previously untreated cHL patient sample. Untreated, newly diagnosed classical Hodgkin lymphoma PBMCs were comparators. Input material: peripheral blood mononuclear cells (PBMCs). The chain employs TRBV6-4 and TRBJ2-2; D is unresolved. This TCR was recovered from a human donor with classical Hodgkin lymphoma. The CDR3 loop is CASSDDLQAGELFF. The CDR3 DNA reads TGTGCCAGCAGTGACGACCTCCAAGCCGGGGAGCTGTTTTTT.